The rows below give T cell receptor beta chains drawn from one sample of a study of T cells in tuberculosis. Sequencing was performed with immunoSEQ multiplex PCR; in TCRdb, only in-frame clones are kept and a portion is missing. The repertoire holds over 25,000 clones, with about 90% as singletons. The sequencing used PBMCs, collected at tuberculosis diagnosis. These receptor sequences come from an adult with tuberculosis. Both conserved end residues are part of each CDR3. D genes are given only for firm matches. Some rows mark clone size as missing; the rest say once, few, many or name a class of expanded clone.

d_call	v_call	j_call	clone_size	cdr3_nt	cdr3_aa
-	TRBV28	TRBJ1-3	-	TGTGCCAGCAGTTACCAGGTTCCACCTGGAAACACCATATATTTT	CASSYQVPPGNTIYF
-	TRBV6-5	TRBJ2-7	once	TGTGCCAGCAGTAACACCTCCTACGAGCAGTACTTC	CASSNTSYEQYF
-	TRBV19	TRBJ2-4	-	TGTGCCAGTAGTCCTTGGGGCCCCGGTAATGAGGCCAAAAACATTCAGTACTTC	CASSPWGPGNEAKNIQYF
TRBD2	TRBV15	TRBJ2-1	-	TGTGCCACCAGCAGAGAACTAGCGGGGGGGTCCTACAATGAGCAGTTCTTC	CATSRELAGGSYNEQFF
-	TRBV6-5	TRBJ1-3	-	TGTGCCAGCAGGCGCCAAGGACAGAATAGAGACACCATATATTTT	CASRRQGQNRDTIYF
-	TRBV18	TRBJ2-1	-	TGTGCCAGCTCACCAATCACAGGGACTATTGGTGAGCAGTTCTTC	CASSPITGTIGEQFF
-	TRBV19	TRBJ1-1	-	TGTGCCAGTAGAGGCTGGCAGGGTGGCACTGAAGCTTTCTTT	CASRGWQGGTEAFF
-	TRBV7-9	TRBJ2-1	-	TGTGCCAGCAGCTTTTTCCGGAGCTCCTACAATGAGCAGTTCTTC	CASSFFRSSYNEQFF
TRBD1	TRBV15	TRBJ2-7	-	TGTGCCACCAGCACCCGGGACAGGGTGTACGAGCAGTACTTC	CATSTRDRVYEQYF
-	TRBV7-2	TRBJ2-7	-	TGTGCCAGCAGCTTAGCATCCCGGGGAAGGACTACTAAACCCTACGAGCAGTACTTC	CASSLASRGRTTKPYEQYF
TRBD1	TRBV7-8	TRBJ2-7	-	TGTGCCAGCAGCTTCCGGACAGGGGGACCCCTCTACGAGCAGTACTTC	CASSFRTGGPLYEQYF
TRBD2	TRBV2	TRBJ2-3	-	TGTGCCAGCAGTGAACCAGCGGGAGGTCGTGACACAGATACGCAGTATTTT	CASSEPAGGRDTDTQYF
-	TRBV18	TRBJ2-2	-	TGTGCCAGCTCACCAAACGGGAACACCGGGGAGCTGTTTTTT	CASSPNGNTGELFF
TRBD2	TRBV7-3	TRBJ2-2	-	TGTGCCAGCAGCAGGGAGGGTTCGAACACCGGGGAGCTGTTTTTT	CASSREGSNTGELFF
TRBD2	TRBV25-1	TRBJ2-1	-	TGTGCCAGCAGTAAACCCCCCCTAGCGGGCGGTTACAATGAGCAGTTCTTC	CASSKPPLAGGYNEQFF
-	TRBV28	TRBJ1-5	few	TGTGCCAGCAGTTTCGGGGGGAATAGCAATCAGCCCCAGCATTTT	CASSFGGNSNQPQHF
TRBD2	TRBV10-3	TRBJ2-1	-	TGTGCCATCAGACCGGGACTAGCGGCAGACAATGAGCAGTTCTTC	CAIRPGLAADNEQFF
-	TRBV19	TRBJ1-2	-	TGTGCCAGTAAGATGGCGAGGGACACAAACTATGGCTACACCTTC	CASKMARDTNYGYTF